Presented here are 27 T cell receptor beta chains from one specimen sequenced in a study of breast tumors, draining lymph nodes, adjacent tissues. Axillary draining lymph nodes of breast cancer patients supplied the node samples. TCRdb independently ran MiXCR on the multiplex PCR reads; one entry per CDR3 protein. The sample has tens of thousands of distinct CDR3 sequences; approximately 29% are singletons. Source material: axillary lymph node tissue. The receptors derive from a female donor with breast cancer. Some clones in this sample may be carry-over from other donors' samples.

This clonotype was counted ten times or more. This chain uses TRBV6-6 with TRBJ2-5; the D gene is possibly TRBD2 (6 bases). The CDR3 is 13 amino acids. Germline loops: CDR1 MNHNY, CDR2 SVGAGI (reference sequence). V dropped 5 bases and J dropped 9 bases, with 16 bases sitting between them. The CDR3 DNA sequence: TGTGCCAGCAGTCCGAACGTAGGCGGGGCCCAGTACTTC. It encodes CASSPNVGGAQYF.

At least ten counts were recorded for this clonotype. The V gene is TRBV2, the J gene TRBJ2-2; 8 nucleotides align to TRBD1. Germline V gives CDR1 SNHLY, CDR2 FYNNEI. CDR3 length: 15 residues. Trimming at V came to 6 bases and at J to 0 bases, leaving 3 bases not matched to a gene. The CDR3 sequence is CASSRTGTNTGELFF. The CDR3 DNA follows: TGTGCCAGCAGCAGGACAGGGACGAACACCGGGGAGCTGTTTTTT.

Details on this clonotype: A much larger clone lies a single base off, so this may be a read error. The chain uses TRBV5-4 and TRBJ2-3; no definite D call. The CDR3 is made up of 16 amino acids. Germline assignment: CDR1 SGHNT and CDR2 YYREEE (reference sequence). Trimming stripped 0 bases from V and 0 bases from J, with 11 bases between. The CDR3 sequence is CASSLAGATSTDTQYF. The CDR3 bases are TGTGCCAGCAGCTTGGCCGGCGCGACTAGCACAGATACGCAGTATTTT.

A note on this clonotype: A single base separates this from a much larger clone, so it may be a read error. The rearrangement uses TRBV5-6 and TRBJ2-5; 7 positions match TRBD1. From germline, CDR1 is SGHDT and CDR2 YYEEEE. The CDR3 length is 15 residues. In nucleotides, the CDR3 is TGTGCCAGCAGTCAAAGGGGGCCAAGCGCAGAGACCCGGTACTTC. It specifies CASSQRGPSAETRYF.

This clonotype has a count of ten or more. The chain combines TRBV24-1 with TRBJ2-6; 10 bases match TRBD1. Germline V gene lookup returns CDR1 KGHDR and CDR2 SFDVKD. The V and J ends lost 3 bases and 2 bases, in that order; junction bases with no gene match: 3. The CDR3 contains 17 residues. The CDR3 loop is CATSDPGTGAGANVLTF. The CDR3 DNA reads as TGTGCCACCAGTGATCCCGGGACAGGGGCTGGGGCCAACGTCCTGACTTTC.

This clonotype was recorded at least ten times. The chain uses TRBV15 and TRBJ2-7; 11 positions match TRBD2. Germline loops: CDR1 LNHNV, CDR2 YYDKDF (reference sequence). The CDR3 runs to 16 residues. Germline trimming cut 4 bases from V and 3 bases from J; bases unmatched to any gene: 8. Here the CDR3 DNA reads TGTGCCACCAGCACCCACACTAGCGGGAGAGGCTACGAGCAGTACTTC. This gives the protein CATSTHTSGRGYEQYF.

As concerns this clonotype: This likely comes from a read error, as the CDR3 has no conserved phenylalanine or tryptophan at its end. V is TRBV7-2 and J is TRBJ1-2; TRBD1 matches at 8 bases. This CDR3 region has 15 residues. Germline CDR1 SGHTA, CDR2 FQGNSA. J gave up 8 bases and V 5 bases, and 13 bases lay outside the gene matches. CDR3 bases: TGTGCCAGCAGCACCTGGACAGGGAGGGCATACGGCTACACCCTC. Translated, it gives CASSTWTGRAYGYTL.

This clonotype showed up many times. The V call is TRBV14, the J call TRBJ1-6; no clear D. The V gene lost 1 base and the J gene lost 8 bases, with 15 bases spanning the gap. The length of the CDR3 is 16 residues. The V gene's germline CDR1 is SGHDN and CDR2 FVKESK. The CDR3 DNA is TGTGCCAGCAGCCAAGTCTACCCCACTGGGGATTCACCCCTCCACTTT. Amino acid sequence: CASSQVYPTGDSPLHF.

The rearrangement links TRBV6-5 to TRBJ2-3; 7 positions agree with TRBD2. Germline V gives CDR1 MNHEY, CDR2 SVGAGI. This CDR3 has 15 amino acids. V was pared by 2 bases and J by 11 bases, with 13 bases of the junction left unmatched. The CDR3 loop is CASSYGVAGSYEQYF. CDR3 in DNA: TGTGCCAGCAGTTACGGAGTAGCGGGTAGTTATGAGCAGTATTTT.

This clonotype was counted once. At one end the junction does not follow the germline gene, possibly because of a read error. In DNA form, the CDR3 reads TGCGCCAGCAGAGGCGACAAGACAGGGGAGGGGTATGGCCACACCTTC. Translated, it gives CASRGDKTGEGYGHTF. V gene TRBV4-3 combines with J gene TRBJ1-2; TRBD1 aligns across 8 bases. CDR1 is LGHNA, CDR2 YSLEER, per germline. The CDR3 contains 16 residues.

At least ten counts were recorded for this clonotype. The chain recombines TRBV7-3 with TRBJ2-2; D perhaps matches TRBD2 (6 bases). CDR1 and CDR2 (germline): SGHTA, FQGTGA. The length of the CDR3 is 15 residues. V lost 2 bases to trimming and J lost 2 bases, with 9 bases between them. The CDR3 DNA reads TGTGCCAGCAGCTTATCTAGCGCAAACACCGGGGAGCTGTTTTTT. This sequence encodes CASSLSSANTGELFF.

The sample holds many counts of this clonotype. CDR3 protein: CASSIGGRSNYGYTF. The CDR3 region has the DNA TGTGCCAGTAGTATTGGAGGCAGATCTAACTATGGCTACACCTTC. V and J are TRBV19 and TRBJ1-2; D is unclear. V dropped 3 bases and J dropped 0 bases, with 11 bases sitting between them. Germline lookup yields CDR1 LNHDA and CDR2 SQIVND (reference sequence). The CDR3 loop spans 15 amino acids.

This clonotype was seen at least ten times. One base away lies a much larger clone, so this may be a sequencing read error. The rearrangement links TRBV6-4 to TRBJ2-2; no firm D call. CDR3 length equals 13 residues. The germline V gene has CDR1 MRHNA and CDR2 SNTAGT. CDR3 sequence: CASSHSDTGELFF. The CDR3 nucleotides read TGTGCCAGCAGTCACTCGGACACCGGGGAGCTGTTTTTT.

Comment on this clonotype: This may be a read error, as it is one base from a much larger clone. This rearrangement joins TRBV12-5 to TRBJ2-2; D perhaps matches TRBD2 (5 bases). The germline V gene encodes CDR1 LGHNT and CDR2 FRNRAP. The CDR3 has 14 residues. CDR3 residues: CASRKEIATGKLFF. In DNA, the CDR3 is TGTGCTAGTAGGAAAGAAATAGCCACCGGGAAGCTGTTTTTT.

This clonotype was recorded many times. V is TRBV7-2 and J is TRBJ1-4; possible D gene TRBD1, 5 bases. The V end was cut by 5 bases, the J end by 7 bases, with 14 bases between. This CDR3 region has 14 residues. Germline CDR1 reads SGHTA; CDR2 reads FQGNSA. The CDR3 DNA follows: TGTGCCAGCAGCACCGCCCAGGGTGGTGAAAAACTGTTTTTT. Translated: CASSTAQGGEKLFF.

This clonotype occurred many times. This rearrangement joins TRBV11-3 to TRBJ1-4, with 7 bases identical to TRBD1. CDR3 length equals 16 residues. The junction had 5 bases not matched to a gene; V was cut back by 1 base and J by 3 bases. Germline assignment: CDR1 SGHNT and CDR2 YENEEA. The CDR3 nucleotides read TGTGCCAGCAGCTTAGGCCGGGACAGATCTAATGAAAAACTGTTTTTT. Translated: CASSLGRDRSNEKLFF.

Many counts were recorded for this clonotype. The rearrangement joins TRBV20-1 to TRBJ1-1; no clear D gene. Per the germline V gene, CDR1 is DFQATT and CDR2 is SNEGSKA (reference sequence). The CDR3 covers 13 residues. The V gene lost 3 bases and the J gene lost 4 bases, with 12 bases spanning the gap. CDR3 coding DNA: TGCAGTGCTAGGTCATGGGAGCGCACTGAAGCTTTCTTT. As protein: CSARSWERTEAFF.

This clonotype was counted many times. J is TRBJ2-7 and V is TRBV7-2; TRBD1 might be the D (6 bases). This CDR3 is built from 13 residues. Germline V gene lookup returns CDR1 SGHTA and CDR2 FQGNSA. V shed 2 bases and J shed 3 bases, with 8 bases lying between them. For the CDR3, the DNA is TGTGCCAGCAGCTTACAGGGGCGCTACGAGCAGTACTTC. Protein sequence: CASSLQGRYEQYF.

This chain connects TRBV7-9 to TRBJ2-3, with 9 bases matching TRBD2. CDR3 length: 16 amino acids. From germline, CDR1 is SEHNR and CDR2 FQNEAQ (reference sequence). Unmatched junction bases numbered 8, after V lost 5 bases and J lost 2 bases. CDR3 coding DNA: TGTGCCAGCAGCCGCCGTCTAGCGGGAAACACAGATACGCAGTATTTT. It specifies CASSRRLAGNTDTQYF.

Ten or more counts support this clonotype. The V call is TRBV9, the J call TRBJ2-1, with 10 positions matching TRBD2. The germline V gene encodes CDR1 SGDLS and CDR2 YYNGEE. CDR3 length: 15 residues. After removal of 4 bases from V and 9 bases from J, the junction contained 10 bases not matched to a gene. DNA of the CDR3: TGTGCCAGCAGCTCAGGACTAGCGGAGGGGGGTGAGCAGTTCTTC. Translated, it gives CASSSGLAEGGEQFF.

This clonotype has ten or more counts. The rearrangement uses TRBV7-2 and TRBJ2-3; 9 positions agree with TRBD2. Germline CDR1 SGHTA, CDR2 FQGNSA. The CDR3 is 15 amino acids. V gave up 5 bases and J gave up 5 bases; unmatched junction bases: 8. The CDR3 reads CASSLFAGGQDTQYF. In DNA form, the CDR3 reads TGTGCCAGCAGCCTCTTCGCGGGAGGGCAAGATACGCAGTATTTT. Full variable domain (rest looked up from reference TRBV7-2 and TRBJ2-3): GAGVSQSPSNKVTEKGKDVELRCDPISGHTALYWYRQSLGQGLEFLIYFQGNSAPDKSGLPSDRFSAERTGGSVSTLTIQRTQQEDSAVYLCASSLFAGGQDTQYFGPGTRLTVL.

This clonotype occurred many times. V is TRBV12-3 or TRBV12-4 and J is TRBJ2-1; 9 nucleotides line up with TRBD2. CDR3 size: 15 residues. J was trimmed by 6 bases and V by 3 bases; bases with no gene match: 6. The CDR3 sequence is CASSFLAGVANEQFF. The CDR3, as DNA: TGTGCCAGCAGTTTTTTAGCGGGAGTAGCCAATGAGCAGTTCTTC.

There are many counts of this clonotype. The CDR3 DNA reads TGTGCCAGCAGTTTCACCCACAGGGGCCAAGAGACCCAGTACTTC. This translates into CASSFTHRGQETQYF. The rearrangement links TRBV12-3 or TRBV12-4 to TRBJ2-5, with 7 bases identical to TRBD1. The CDR3 length is 15 residues. Trimming cost V 3 bases and J 1 base; bases outside gene matches: 5.

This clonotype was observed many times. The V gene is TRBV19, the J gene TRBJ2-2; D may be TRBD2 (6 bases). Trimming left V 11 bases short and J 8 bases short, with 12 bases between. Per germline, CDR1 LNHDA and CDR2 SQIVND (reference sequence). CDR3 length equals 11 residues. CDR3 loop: CAAGGVGELFF. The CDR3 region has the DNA TGTGCCGCAGGAGGGGTTGGGGAGCTGTTTTTT.

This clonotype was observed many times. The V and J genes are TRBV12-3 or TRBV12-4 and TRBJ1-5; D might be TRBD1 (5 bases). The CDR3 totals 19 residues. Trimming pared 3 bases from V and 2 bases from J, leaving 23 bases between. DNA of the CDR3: TGTGCCAGCAGTTTCTCGGCGGACAAGGGAATGGTGGGCAATCAGCCCCAGCATTTT. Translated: CASSFSADKGMVGNQPQHF.

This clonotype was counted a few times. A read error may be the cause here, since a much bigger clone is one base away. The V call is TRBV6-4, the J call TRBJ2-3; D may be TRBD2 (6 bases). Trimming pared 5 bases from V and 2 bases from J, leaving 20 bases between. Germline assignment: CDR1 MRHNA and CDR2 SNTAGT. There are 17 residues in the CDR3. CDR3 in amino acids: CASSQGGMWGVTDTQYF. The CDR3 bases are TGTGCCAGCAGTCAGGGAGGTATGTGGGGAGTCACAGATACGCAGTATTTT.

The CDR3 DNA reads as TGCGCCAGCAGCTCTCAACTAGCGGGAGCAATTAATGAGCAGTTCTTC. Protein sequence: CASSSQLAGAINEQFF. The gene calls are TRBV5-1 and TRBJ2-1; 11 bases are a match to TRBD2. The V and J ends lost 3 bases and 7 bases, in that order; junction bases with no gene match: 9. The CDR3 covers 16 residues. Germline-derived CDR1 and CDR2 are SGHRS and YFSETQ.